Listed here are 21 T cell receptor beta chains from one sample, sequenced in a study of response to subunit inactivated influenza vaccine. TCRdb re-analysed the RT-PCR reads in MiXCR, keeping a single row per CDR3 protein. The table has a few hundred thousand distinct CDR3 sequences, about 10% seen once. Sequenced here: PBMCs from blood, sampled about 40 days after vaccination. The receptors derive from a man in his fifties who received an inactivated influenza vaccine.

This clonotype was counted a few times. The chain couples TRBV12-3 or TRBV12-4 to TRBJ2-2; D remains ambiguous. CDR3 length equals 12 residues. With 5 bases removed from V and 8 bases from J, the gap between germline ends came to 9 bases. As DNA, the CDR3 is TGTGCCAGCAGTCCGGGCCGGGGGGAGCTGTTTTTT. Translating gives CASSPGRGELFF.

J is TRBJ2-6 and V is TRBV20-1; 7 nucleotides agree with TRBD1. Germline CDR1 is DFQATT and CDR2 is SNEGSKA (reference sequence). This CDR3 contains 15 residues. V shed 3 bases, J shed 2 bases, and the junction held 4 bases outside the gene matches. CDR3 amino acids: CSASIQGTGANVLTF. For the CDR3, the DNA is TGCAGTGCTAGTATACAGGGGACTGGGGCCAACGTCCTGACTTTC.

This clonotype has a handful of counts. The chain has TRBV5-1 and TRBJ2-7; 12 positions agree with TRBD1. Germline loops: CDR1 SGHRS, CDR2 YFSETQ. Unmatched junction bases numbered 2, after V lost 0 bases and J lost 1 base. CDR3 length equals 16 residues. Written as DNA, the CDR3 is TGCGCCAGCAGCTTGGCGGGACAGGGGGCGTCCTACGAGCAGTACTTC. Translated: CASSLAGQGASYEQYF.

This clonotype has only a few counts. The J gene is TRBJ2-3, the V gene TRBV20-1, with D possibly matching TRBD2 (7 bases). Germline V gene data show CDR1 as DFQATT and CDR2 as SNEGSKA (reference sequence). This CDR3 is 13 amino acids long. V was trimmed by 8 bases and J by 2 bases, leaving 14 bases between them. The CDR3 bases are TGCAGTACAAACAGGGACTACACAGATACGCAGTATTTT. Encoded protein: CSTNRDYTDTQYF.

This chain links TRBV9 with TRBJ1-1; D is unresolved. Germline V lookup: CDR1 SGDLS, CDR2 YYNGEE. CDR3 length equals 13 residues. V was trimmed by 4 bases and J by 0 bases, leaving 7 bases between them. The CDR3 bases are TGTGCCAGCAGCATAGGACTGAACACTGAAGCTTTCTTT. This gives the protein CASSIGLNTEAFF.

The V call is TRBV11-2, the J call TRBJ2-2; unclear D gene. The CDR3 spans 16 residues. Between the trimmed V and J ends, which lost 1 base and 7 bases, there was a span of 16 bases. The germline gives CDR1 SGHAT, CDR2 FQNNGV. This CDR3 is CASSLGALYRIGELFF. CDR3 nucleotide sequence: TGTGCCAGCAGCTTAGGCGCACTGTACCGGATCGGGGAGCTGTTTTTT. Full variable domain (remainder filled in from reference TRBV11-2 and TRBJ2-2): EAGVAQSPRYKIIEKRQSVAFWCNPISGHATLYWYQQILGQGPKLLIQFQNNGVVDDSQLPKDRFSAERLKGVDSTLKIQPAKLEDSAVYLCASSLGALYRIGELFFGEGSRLTVL.

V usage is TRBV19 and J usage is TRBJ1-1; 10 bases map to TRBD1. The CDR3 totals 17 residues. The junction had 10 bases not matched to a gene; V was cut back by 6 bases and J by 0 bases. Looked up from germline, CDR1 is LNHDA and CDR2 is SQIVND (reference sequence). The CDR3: CASSPGGQGTMNTEAFF. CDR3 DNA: TGTGCCAGTAGCCCTGGGGGACAGGGGACTATGAACACTGAAGCTTTCTTT.

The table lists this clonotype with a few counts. CDR3 DNA sequence: TGTGCCAGCAGCTTATGGGGGGACACCGGGGAGCTGTTTTTT. Residues: CASSLWGDTGELFF. This chain uses TRBV7-2 with TRBJ2-2, with D possibly TRBD2 on 6 matching bases. Germline V lookup: CDR1 SGHTA, CDR2 FQGNSA. The V end was cut by 2 bases, the J end by 3 bases, with 7 bases between. The CDR3 spans 14 residues.

CDR3 bases: TGCGCCAGCAGCTTGGCCCGCGGTGGATTGGATACGCAGTATTTT. It is translated as CASSLARGGLDTQYF. The chain couples TRBV5-1 to TRBJ2-3; D unclear. The V end was cut by 0 bases, the J end by 6 bases, with 14 bases between. The CDR3 contains 15 residues. Germline V gives CDR1 SGHRS, CDR2 YFSETQ.

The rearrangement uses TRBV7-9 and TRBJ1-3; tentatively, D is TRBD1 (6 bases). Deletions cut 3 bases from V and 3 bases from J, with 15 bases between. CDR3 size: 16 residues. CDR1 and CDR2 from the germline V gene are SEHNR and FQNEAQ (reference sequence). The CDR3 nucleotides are TGTGCCAGCAGCTTCGAAGGACAGACGCTTGGAAACACCATATATTTT. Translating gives CASSFEGQTLGNTIYF.

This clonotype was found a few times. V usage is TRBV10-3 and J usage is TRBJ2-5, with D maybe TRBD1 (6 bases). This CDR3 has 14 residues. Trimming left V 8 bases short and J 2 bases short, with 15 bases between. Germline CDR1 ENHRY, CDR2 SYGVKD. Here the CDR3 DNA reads TGTGCCATCGGCGAACAGGGAGTTCAAGAGACCCAGTACTTC. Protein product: CAIGEQGVQETQYF.

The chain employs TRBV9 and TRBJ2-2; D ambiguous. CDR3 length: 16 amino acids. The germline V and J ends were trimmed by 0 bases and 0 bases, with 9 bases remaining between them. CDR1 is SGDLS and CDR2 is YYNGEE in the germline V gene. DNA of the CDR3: TGTGCCAGCAGCGTAGCCAGGACGGCGAACACCGGGGAGCTGTTTTTT. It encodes CASSVARTANTGELFF.

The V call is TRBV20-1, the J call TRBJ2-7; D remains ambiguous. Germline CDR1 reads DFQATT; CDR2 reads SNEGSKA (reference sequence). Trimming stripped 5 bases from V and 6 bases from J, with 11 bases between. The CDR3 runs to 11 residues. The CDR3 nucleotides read TGCAGTGCTCCAATGGGGTCCGAGCAGTACTTC. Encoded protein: CSAPMGSEQYF.

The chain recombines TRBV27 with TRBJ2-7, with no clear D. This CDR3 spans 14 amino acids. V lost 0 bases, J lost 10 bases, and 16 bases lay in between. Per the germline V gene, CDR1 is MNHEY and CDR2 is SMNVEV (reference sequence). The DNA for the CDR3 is TGTGCCAGCAGTTTATCCCCCCTGGAGCCCCCCCAGTACTTC. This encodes CASSLSPLEPPQYF.

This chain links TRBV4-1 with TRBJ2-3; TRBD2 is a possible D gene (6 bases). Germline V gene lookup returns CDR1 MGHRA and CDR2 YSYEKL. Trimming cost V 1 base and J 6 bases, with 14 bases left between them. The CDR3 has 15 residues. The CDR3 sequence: CASSQVQSRGDTQYF. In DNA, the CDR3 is TGCGCCAGCAGCCAAGTTCAGAGTCGGGGGGATACGCAGTATTTT.

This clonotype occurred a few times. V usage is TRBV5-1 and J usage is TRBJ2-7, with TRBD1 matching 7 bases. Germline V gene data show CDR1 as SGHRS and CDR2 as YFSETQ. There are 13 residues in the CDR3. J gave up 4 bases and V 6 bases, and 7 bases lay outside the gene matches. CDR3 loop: CASTPGTAYEQYF. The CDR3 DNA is TGCGCCAGCACCCCGGGGACAGCTTACGAGCAGTACTTC. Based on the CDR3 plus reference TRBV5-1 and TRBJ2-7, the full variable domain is KAGVTQTPRYLIKTRGQQVTLSCSPISGHRSVSWYQQTPGQGLQFLFEYFSETQRNKGNFPGRFSGRQFSNSRSEMNVSTLELGDSALYLCASTPGTAYEQYFGPGTRLTVT.

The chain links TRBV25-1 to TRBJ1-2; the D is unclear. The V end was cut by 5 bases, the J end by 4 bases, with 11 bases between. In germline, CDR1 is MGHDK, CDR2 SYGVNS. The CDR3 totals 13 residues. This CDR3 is CASSRGNSYGYTF. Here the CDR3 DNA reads TGTGCCAGCAGTCGCGGGAACAGCTATGGCTACACCTTC.

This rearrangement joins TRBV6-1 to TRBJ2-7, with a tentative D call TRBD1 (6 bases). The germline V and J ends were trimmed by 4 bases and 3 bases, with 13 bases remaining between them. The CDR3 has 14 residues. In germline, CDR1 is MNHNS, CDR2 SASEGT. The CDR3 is CASSGGGQYYEQYF. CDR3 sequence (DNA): TGTGCCAGCAGTGGTGGAGGACAGTACTACGAGCAGTACTTC.

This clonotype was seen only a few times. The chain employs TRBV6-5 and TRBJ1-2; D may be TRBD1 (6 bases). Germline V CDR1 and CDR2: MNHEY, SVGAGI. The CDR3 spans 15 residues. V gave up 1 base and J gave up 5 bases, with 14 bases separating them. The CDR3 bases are TGTGCCAGCAGTTACTACAGGGCCATCGATTATGGCTACACCTTC. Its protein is CASSYYRAIDYGYTF.

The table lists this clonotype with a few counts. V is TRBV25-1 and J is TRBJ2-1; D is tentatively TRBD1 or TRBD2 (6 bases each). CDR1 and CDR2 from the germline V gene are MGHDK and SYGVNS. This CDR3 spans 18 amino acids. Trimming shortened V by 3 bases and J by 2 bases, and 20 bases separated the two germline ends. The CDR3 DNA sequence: TGTGCCAGCAGTGACCCTAGGGGGGCAGGTGTAACCTACAATGAGCAGTTCTTC. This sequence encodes CASSDPRGAGVTYNEQFF.

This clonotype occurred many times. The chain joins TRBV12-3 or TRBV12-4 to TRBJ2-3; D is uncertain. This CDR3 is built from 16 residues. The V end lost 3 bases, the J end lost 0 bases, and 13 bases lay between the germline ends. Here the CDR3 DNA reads TGTGCCAGCAGTTTTGATCCACGCCGTAGCACAGATACGCAGTATTTT. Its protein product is CASSFDPRRSTDTQYF.